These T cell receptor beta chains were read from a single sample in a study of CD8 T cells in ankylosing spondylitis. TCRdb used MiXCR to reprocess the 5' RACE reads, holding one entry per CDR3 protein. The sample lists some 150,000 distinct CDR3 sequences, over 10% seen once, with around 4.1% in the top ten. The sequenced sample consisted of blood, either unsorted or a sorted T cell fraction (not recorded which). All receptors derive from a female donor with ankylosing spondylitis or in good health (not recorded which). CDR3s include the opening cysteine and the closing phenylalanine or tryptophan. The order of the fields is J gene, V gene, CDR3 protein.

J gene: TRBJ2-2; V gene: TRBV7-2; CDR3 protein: CASSPRGAGNTGELFF
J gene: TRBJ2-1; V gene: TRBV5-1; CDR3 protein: CASSLVVGSYNEQFF
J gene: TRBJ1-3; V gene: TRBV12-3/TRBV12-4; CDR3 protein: CASTTDRAGRSPIYF
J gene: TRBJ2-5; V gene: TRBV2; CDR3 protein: CASIRDTKETQYF
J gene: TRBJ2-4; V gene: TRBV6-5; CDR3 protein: CASSYGTSGQNIQYF
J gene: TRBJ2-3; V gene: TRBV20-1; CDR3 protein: CSARDQTDTQYF
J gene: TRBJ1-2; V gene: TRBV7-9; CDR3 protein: CASSLGGLNYGYTF
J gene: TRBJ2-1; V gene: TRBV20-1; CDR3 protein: CSASGLAGGVF
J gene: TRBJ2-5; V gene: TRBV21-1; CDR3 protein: CASSKEFALLKQETQYF
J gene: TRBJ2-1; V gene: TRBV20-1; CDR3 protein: CSANPGHNNEQFF
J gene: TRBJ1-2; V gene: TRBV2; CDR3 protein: CARGGNYGYTF
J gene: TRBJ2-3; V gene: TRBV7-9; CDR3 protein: CASSPRTGLTDTQYF
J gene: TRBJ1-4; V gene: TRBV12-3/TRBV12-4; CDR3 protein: CASSQLRGNEKLFF
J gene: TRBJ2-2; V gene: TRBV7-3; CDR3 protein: CASSPTGGASGELFF
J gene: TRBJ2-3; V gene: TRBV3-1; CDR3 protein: CASSQVLSEGRRDTQYF
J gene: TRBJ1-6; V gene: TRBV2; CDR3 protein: CASSDRGISPLHF
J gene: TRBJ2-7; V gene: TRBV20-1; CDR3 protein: CSARVAALREGLQYF